The source of this T cell receptor beta chain is a study of T cell responses to AZD1222 COVID-19 vaccine. Regarding the study as a whole: CD4 TCRs covered the whole spike, strongest at regions 160-218 and 743-854. Just 5 to 7 people given AZD1222 tested seropositive at baseline.

Sequencing was performed with immunoSEQ multiplex PCR; in TCRdb, only in-frame clones are kept and a portion is missing. Of approximately 110,000 clones in the sample, around 94% were seen once. Germline-derived CDR1 and CDR2 are SEHNR and FQNEAQ (reference sequence). The CDR3 is 13 amino acids. Unmatched junction bases numbered 3, after V lost 5 bases and J lost 4 bases. To note about this clone: Its antigen is unknown.

The sample in question was peripheral blood, obtained on day 0 of AZD1222 vaccination. This chain uses TRBV7-9 with TRBJ2-3; TRBD1 agrees at 7 bases. This clonotype was sampled from an adult in good health. The CDR3 reads CASSPRGPDTQYF. The CDR3 nucleotides are TGTGCCAGCAGCCCGAGGGGGCCAGATACGCAGTATTTT.